This TCR beta chain was profiled in a study of neurological immune-mediated disorders. This clonotype was observed at least ten times. The germline V gene has CDR1 SGHTA and CDR2 FQGNSA. This CDR3 has 13 residues. The V end was cut by 1 base, the J end by 8 bases, with 11 bases between. TCRdb processed the 5' RACE reads anew with MiXCR; each CDR3 protein has one entry. This table holds tens of thousands of distinct CDR3 sequences, about 1.6% found once. This clonotype originated in a woman aged 25 to 45 with multiple sclerosis. Material: PBMCs. J is TRBJ1-2 and V is TRBV7-2, with D maybe TRBD1 (6 bases). The DNA of the CDR3 is TGTGCCAGCAGCTTAGGCCCAGGGGTCGGCTACACCTTC. This gives the protein CASSLGPGVGYTF.